The clone carrying this TCR beta chain came up many times. The method was immunoSEQ multiplex PCR; TCRdb's version includes in-frame clones alone and lacks a portion of them. This table holds some 320,000 clones, about 91% found once. CDR1 is MDHEN and CDR2 is SYDVKM in the germline V gene. V shed 4 bases, J shed 5 bases, and the junction held 12 bases outside the gene matches. The length of the CDR3 is 17 residues. The data were obtained in a study of blood T cell repertoires in COVID-19. The sample comprised peripheral blood. This chain uses TRBV28 with TRBJ2-1; TRBD2 matches at 9 bases. The sequence came from a woman aged 25-40 years who had recovered from COVID-19. The CDR3 DNA is TGTGCCAGCAGTTCCCTAAGGTCTAGCGGGATAAACAATGAGCAGTTCTTC. Residues: CASSSLRSSGINNEQFF.